Below, 10 T cell receptor beta chains from the same sample are listed, as sequenced in a study of CD8+ T cells in alopecia areata. Treatment specified: oral pan-JAK inhibitor, 5-10 mg twice daily. RNA was isolated and reverse transcribed to cDNA, the sequencing template. Libraries were prepared by immunoSEQ multiplex PCR; TCRdb keeps only in-frame clonotypes and omits some of them. This repertoire shows 93,000 or so clones, under 90% found once; its top ten account for around 10%. Sequencing was performed on CD8+ T cells sorted from blood, taken at approximately week 34, from a patient treated with tofacitinib. All receptors come from a human donor with alopecia areata.

Of note for this clone: The sample has other DNA sequences that encode this CDR3 too. CDR3 amino acids: CSAQDSYEQYF. The CDR3 DNA follows: TGCAGCGCCCAGGACAGCTACGAGCAGTACTTC. The genes are TRBV29-1 and TRBJ2-7; a weak D match, TRBD1 (6 bases). V lost 7 bases and J lost 3, with 10 bases in between. The length of the CDR3 is 11 residues. Germline V gene data show CDR1 as SQVTM and CDR2 as ANQGSEA.

The chain recombines TRBV25-1 with TRBJ2-7; D gene uncertain. Per germline, CDR1 MGHDK and CDR2 SYGVNS. The CDR3 is 11 amino acids. V was pared by 3 bases and J by 6 bases, with 6 bases between. For the CDR3, the DNA is TGTGCCAGCAGTGAGCTCCTCGAGCAGTACTTC. Its translation is CASSELLEQYF.

This clone was picked up one time. The gene calls are TRBV2 and TRBJ2-7, with D tentatively TRBD1 (6 bases). Germline V gene sequence: CDR1 SNHLY, CDR2 FYNNEI. The CDR3 has 14 residues. Deletions cut 4 bases from V and 0 bases from J, with 10 bases between. CDR3 DNA: TGTGCCAGCAGTGTAGGGGGAGTCTCCTACGAGCAGTACTTC. Residues: CASSVGGVSYEQYF.

The chain carries TRBV13 and TRBJ2-7; D may be TRBD1 (5 bases). The CDR3 is made up of 17 amino acids. V lost 6 bases and J lost 0, with 21 bases in between. Germline CDR1 and CDR2: PRHDT and FYEKMQ (reference sequence). The CDR3 spells CASSTKSLGLRSYEQYF. The CDR3 DNA reads TGTGCCAGCAGTACTAAATCCCTGGGGCTACGCTCCTACGAGCAGTACTTC.

The chain combines TRBV29-1 with TRBJ2-6; 9 positions agree with TRBD1. Germline V gene data show CDR1 as SQVTM and CDR2 as ANQGSEA. V dropped 0 bases and J dropped 0; count of bases not matched to a gene: 12. There are 20 residues in the CDR3. The CDR3 here is CSVEEYFWDREGSGANVLTF. CDR3 in DNA: TGCAGCGTTGAAGAGTACTTTTGGGACAGGGAAGGCTCTGGGGCCAACGTCCTGACTTTC.

This chain joins TRBV9 and TRBJ1-5, with unresolved D. The CDR3 is 15 residues long. Germline-derived CDR1 and CDR2 are SGDLS and YYNGEE. Deletions cut 0 bases from V and 2 bases from J, with 9 bases between. CDR3 nucleotides: TGTGCCAGCAGCGTAGGCTCGGTACGCAATCAGCCCCAGCATTTT. This translates into CASSVGSVRNQPQHF.

This chain connects TRBV27 to TRBJ2-7; possibly TRBD1 for D (5 bases). The V end lost 3 bases, the J end lost 6 bases, and 12 bases lay between the germline ends. CDR1 and CDR2 from the germline V gene are MNHEY and SMNVEV (reference sequence). The CDR3 totals 13 residues. The CDR3 here is CASSLPGIGEQYF. In nucleotides, the CDR3 is TGTGCCAGCAGTTTGCCAGGGATCGGCGAGCAGTACTTC.

The J gene is TRBJ2-1, the V gene TRBV13; 15 bases match TRBD2. Trimming at V came to 4 bases and at J to 3 bases, leaving 4 bases not matched to a gene. The germline gives CDR1 PRHDT, CDR2 FYEKMQ (reference sequence). CDR3 size: 17 residues. The CDR3: CASSYGTSGRNYNEQFF. The DNA for the CDR3 is TGTGCCAGCAGCTATGGGACTAGCGGGAGGAACTACAATGAGCAGTTCTTC. The whole variable domain, filled in from reference TRBV13 and TRBJ2-1, reads AAGVIQSPRHLIKEKRETATLKCYPIPRHDTVYWYQQGPGQDPQFLISFYEKMQSDKGSIPDRFSAQQFSDYHSELNMSSLELGDSALYFCASSYGTSGRNYNEQFFGPGTRLTVL.

The J gene is TRBJ2-1, the V gene TRBV28; 10 bases agree with TRBD2. The CDR3 covers 19 residues. The germline CDR1 and CDR2 sequences are MDHEN and SYDVKM. J was trimmed by 2 bases and V by 5 bases; bases with no gene match: 15. The CDR3 spells CASSEGPSGRAATYNEQFF. For the CDR3, the DNA is TGTGCCAGCAGTGAAGGGCCAAGCGGGAGGGCCGCAACCTACAATGAGCAGTTCTTC. Supplemented by reference TRBV28 and TRBJ2-1, the full variable domain reads DVKVTQSSRYLVKRTGEKVFLECVQDMDHENMFWYRQDPGLGLRLIYFSYDVKMKEKGDIPEGYSVSREKKERFSLILESASTNQTSMYLCASSEGPSGRAATYNEQFFGPGTRLTVL.

The CDR3 loop is CASSLAEGQLHTDTQYF. As DNA, the CDR3 is TGCGCCAGCAGCTTGGCCGAGGGTCAGCTTCACACAGATACGCAGTATTTT. The chain is built from TRBV5-1 and TRBJ2-3; a possible D gene is TRBD2 (5 bases). Germline CDR1 and CDR2: SGHRS and YFSETQ. The CDR3 runs 17 residues. V lost 0 bases and J lost 2, with 16 bases in between.